The 14 T cell receptor beta chains in this list originate from one sample, sequenced in a study of cytomegalovirus exposure and HLA in healthy donors. TCRdb's table, derived via immunoSEQ multiplex PCR, lists solely in-frame clones and lacks some. Altogether tens of thousands of clones are present, 80% to 95% being singletons, with the ten largest covering 3.6%. Source material: PBMCs. The receptors here all came from a woman in her 30s in good health and CMV-seronegative.

The CDR3 loop reads CAWSVLRVTSYTF. CDR3 nucleotides: TGTGCCTGGAGTGTACTGAGGGTCACAAGCTACACCTTC. The chain couples TRBV30 to TRBJ1-2; D gene unclear. Trimming pared 0 bases from V and 9 bases from J, leaving 14 bases between. Germline lookup yields CDR1 GTSNPN and CDR2 SVGIG (reference sequence). CDR3 length: 13 residues.

This clone was seen a handful of times. This chain joins TRBV2 and TRBJ2-3, with 10 bases that match TRBD1. Germline CDR1 SNHLY, CDR2 FYNNEI. The trim removed 7 bases at V and 6 bases at J, leaving 10 bases unmatched. The CDR3 is 15 residues long. The CDR3 DNA reads as TGTGCCAGCATTGTCGGACAGGGGGGGTCGGATACGCAGTATTTT. Its protein is CASIVGQGGSDTQYF.

The chain combines TRBV6-4 with TRBJ2-7, with a tentative D call TRBD2 (7 bases). V lost 7 bases and J 3 bases, leaving 19 bases between the germline ends. This CDR3 comprises 15 residues. Germline values: CDR1 MRHNA, CDR2 SNTAGT. The CDR3 DNA is TGTGCCAGCACCGTGCGTACGGGGGGCAGCTACGAGCAGTACTTC. Translated, it gives CASTVRTGGSYEQYF.

The gene calls are TRBV5-1 and TRBJ2-5; 16 bases agree with TRBD2. Germline V lookup: CDR1 SGHRS, CDR2 YFSETQ. The V gene end was trimmed by 0 bases and the J gene end by 5 bases; junction bases not matched to a gene: 1. This CDR3 spans 16 amino acids. The CDR3 region is CASSLAGLAGGETQYF. The CDR3 DNA follows: TGCGCCAGCAGCTTGGCGGGACTAGCGGGGGGGGAGACCCAGTACTTC.

This chain joins TRBV9 and TRBJ2-1; TRBD2 matches at 8 bases. The CDR3 totals 17 residues. CDR1 is SGDLS and CDR2 is YYNGEE in the germline V gene. Trimming took 0 bases from V and 2 from J; bases not matched to a gene: 7. This CDR3 reads CASSVGLAGGAYNEQFF. The CDR3 DNA sequence: TGTGCCAGCAGCGTAGGTCTCGCCGGGGGGGCCTACAATGAGCAGTTCTTC.

The gene calls are TRBV5-1 and TRBJ1-1, with TRBD1 matching over 10 bases. Per germline, CDR1 SGHRS and CDR2 YFSETQ. The V segment lost 4 bases and the J segment 2 bases; nucleotides outside the gene matches: 11. The CDR3 contains 17 residues. The CDR3: CASSLRTGGLFNTEAFF. The CDR3 region has the DNA TGCGCCAGCAGCCTACGGACAGGGGGACTCTTTAACACTGAAGCTTTCTTT.

The chain recombines TRBV10-3 with TRBJ2-3; D not resolved. The V end was cut by 2 bases, the J end by 0 bases, with 12 bases between. Germline values: CDR1 ENHRY, CDR2 SYGVKD. This CDR3 has 16 residues. The chain's CDR3 is CAISEADAPSTDTQYF. CDR3 sequence (DNA): TGTGCCATCAGTGAGGCAGATGCCCCTAGCACAGATACGCAGTATTTT.

The V call is TRBV7-9, the J call TRBJ2-1, with 12 bases lining up with TRBD2. This CDR3 has 13 residues. Germline loops: CDR1 SEHNR, CDR2 FQNEAQ (reference sequence). V was clipped by 4 bases and J by 9 bases; unmatched bases: 1. The CDR3 loop reads CASSWGLAGEQFF. In DNA, the CDR3 is TGTGCCAGCAGCTGGGGACTAGCGGGTGAGCAGTTCTTC.

The chain links TRBV28 to TRBJ2-1; unclear D gene. Deletions cut 7 bases from V and 8 bases from J, with 18 bases between. Per germline, CDR1 MDHEN and CDR2 SYDVKM. The CDR3 loop spans 14 amino acids. CDR3 in amino acids: CASTNQRGSDEQFF. The CDR3 nucleotides are TGTGCCAGCACGAACCAAAGAGGTTCCGATGAGCAGTTCTTC.

The genes are TRBV4-1 and TRBJ1-3; no definite D call. The germline gives CDR1 MGHRA, CDR2 YSYEKL. The ends were cut back, 4 bases at V and 0 bases at J, with 13 bases in the middle. This CDR3 region has 16 residues. CDR3 sequence: CASSLRGSDSGNTIYF. CDR3 DNA: TGCGCCAGCAGCCTCCGTGGGAGCGACTCTGGAAACACCATATATTTT.

This clone was recorded only once. This chain links TRBV15 with TRBJ1-4; tentative D call: TRBD1 (5 bases). The V and J ends lost 3 bases and 0 bases respectively, with 11 bases between them. There are 16 residues in the CDR3. CDR1 and CDR2 from the germline V gene are LNHNV and YYDKDF (reference sequence). CDR3 nucleotides: TGTGCCACCAGCAGCTGGGGGGGGTCAACTAATGAAAAACTGTTTTTT. Encoded protein: CATSSWGGSTNEKLFF.

Only a few counts were recorded for this clone. CDR3 protein: CASRTGGSYGYTF. The CDR3 nucleotides read TGTGCCAGCCGGACAGGGGGCAGCTATGGCTACACCTTC. The V call is TRBV6-5, the J call TRBJ1-2, with 11 bases aligning to TRBD1. Trimming removed 8 bases from V and 4 bases from J; junction bases left unmatched: 3. Germline V gene lookup returns CDR1 MNHEY and CDR2 SVGAGI. The CDR3 contains 13 residues.

The V gene is TRBV14, the J gene TRBJ2-7; tentative D call: TRBD2 (6 bases). The V gene's germline CDR1 is SGHDN and CDR2 FVKESK. CDR3 size: 14 residues. V was clipped by 1 base and J by 6 bases, with 13 bases between them. This chain's CDR3 is CASSQVRFGGEQYF. In nucleotides, the CDR3 is TGTGCCAGCAGCCAAGTTCGCTTCGGGGGCGAGCAGTACTTC.

The rearrangement joins TRBV7-2 to TRBJ2-1, with 11 bases matching TRBD1. Germline V gene lookup returns CDR1 SGHTA and CDR2 FQGNSA. V gave up 5 bases and J gave up 4 bases; unmatched junction bases: 4. CDR3 length: 15 amino acids. Here the CDR3 DNA reads TGTGCCAGCAGCCGGGACAGGGGGGGGTACAATGAGCAGTTCTTC. This codes for CASSRDRGGYNEQFF.